The entry that follows covers one T cell receptor beta chain sequence. The clone's antigen remains unknown. No per-base quality is available; no much larger clone lies one base away. The CDR3, from cysteine to phenylalanine, totals 13 residues. Only the CDR3 part of the read is kept: 39 bases, read in frame from the first base. From the germline V gene (reference sequence), CDR1 is LNHNV and CDR2 is YYDKDF. V is reduced by 1 base and J by 9 bases, leaving a spacing of 13 bases between them. These data belong to a study of blood T cell repertoires in COVID-19 (TCRdb year 2020). As for the study more broadly: Samples covering the acute and convalescent phases of COVID-19 were provided by collaborators in the United States, Italy and Spain. The prospective study material was composed of cDNA or gDNA derived from T cells, B-cell-depleted T cells, or PBMCs. Deeply sampled blood TCRbeta repertoires from subjects exposed to, actively infected with, or recovered from COVID-19 were included in the dataset. A freely available public database, intended as a resource for researchers studying the immune response to SARS-CoV-2, is where the repertoires were released. Samples came from the ongoing ImmuneRACE study (first 160 participants) plus 1,254 subjects from 6 global collaborators. Sample metadata almost always included a de-identified subject ID, COVID-19 status, age in years and sex. Where available, HLA class I and class II types were taken from metadata supplied by the sample provider and were not determined by assay-based typing. Study-wide findings and limitations: How much clinical and demographic metadata was included differed by source and by participant, and the metadata was provided uncurated.

Each collaborating institution followed its own protocols to collect whole blood in K2EDTA tubes. For TCRbeta analysis, collaborators shipped samples as frozen whole blood, isolated PBMCs, or DNA extracted from either of those sample types. TCRbeta CDR3 regions were amplified from genomic DNA using the immunoSEQ Assay, a bias-controlled multiplex PCR. Per the authors' processing: The number of nucleated cells in each sample was estimated by amplification of reference gene primers within the assay. To quantify the absolute abundance of each unique TCRbeta CDR3 rearrangement, sequence reads were collapsed and filtered. For each sample, productive Simpson clonality was calculated as the square root of Simpson's diversity index over productive rearrangements. Entries here come from immuneACCESS through TCRdb and include only in-frame sequences with V and J called. Some clones fail to appear in such tables; in the studies checked, an unresolved V gene covers under half of the shortfall, and the cause of the remainder is unknown. V, J and clone size are those of that table, while D and trimming were read from the DNA. Within this sample are about half a million clones, with approximately 83% of them counted one time only. About 3% of the sample is held by the ten biggest clonotypes.

The sequence is built from TRBV15 and TRBJ2-7; a tentative D call is TRBD1 (5 bases match). The sequencing input was peripheral blood. The source is a human donor in a cohort sampled during active COVID-19. The CDR3 amino acid sequence is: CATSRASRVGQYF. The DNA is TGTGCCACCAGCAGAGCGAGCAGGGTCGGGCAGTACTTC.